This TCR beta chain came from a study of blood T cell repertoires in COVID-19. Study context: Samples of COVID-19 (acute and convalescent) were obtained from the United States, Italy and Spain. The analysed material was cDNA or gDNA that came from T cells, B-cell-depleted T cells, or PBMCs.

The authors' processing: Using reference gene primer amplification, nucleated cell counts were estimated. Generated by immunoSEQ multiplex PCR, the TCRdb table keeps only in-frame clones and is missing some. That table is the source of V, J and clone size, and D and trimming were worked out from the DNA. The table lists about 69,000 clones, around 84% of them singletons. CDR3 length equals 16 residues. V was pared by 1 base and J by 7 bases, with 7 bases of the junction left unmatched. Germline V gene sequence: CDR1 SEHNR, CDR2 FQNEAQ (reference sequence). The TCR sequence derives from an elderly woman with acute or convalescent COVID-19. The sample consisted of peripheral blood. The J gene is TRBJ2-1, the V gene TRBV7-9; 10 positions match TRBD2. Written as DNA, the CDR3 is TGTGCCAGCAGCTTAGGAAGAATAGCGGGGGGTAATGAGCAGTTCTTC. Amino acids: CASSLGRIAGGNEQFF.